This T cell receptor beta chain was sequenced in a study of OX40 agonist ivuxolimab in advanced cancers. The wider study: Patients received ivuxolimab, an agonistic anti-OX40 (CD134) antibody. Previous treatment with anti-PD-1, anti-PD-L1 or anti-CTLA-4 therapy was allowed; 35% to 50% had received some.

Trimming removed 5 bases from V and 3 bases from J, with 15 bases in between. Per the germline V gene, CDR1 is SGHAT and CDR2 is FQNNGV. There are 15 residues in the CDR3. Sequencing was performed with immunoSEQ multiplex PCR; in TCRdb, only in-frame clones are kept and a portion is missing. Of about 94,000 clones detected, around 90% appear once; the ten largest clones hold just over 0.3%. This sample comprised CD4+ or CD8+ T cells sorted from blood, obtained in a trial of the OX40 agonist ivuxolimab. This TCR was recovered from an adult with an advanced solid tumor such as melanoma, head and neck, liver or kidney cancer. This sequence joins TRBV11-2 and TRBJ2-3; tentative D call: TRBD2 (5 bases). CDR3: CASSPDRGRTDTQYF. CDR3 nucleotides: TGTGCCAGCAGCCCTGACCGGGGTCGGACAGATACGCAGTATTTT.